Each of the 20 T cell receptor beta chains below was sequenced from the same sample in a study of Graves' ophthalmopathy and Graves' hyperthyroidism (dated by TCRdb to about 2018). Instrument used: Illumina HiSeq 2000. For repertoire sequencing, TCR beta CDR3 regions were amplified from RNA transcripts. A first-round RT-PCR used HTBI primers with the Qiagen OneStep RT-PCR kit, followed by a second-round multiplex PCR, size selection and purification. The public reads were run again by TCRdb, first through fastp at Q25 and then through MiXCR, and only productive beta chains were kept. Each record represents a unique CDR3 protein, reported with the most common genes and DNA among its rows. Here the sample has hundreds of thousands of distinct CDR3 sequences; roughly 15% occur a single time. 5.5% to 7% of the sample is in the top ten clones. Sequencing was performed on peripheral blood. These receptors were obtained from a woman under 30 with stable Graves' hyperthyroidism. Donor details come from another sample of the same person, matched by shared clones.

The sample holds a few counts of this clonotype. This chain joins TRBV5-1 and TRBJ2-2; D may correspond to TRBD1 or TRBD2 (5 bases each). CDR3 length equals 16 residues. Trimming took 3 bases from V and 1 from J, leaving 13 bases between them. In germline, CDR1 is SGHRS, CDR2 YFSETQ. The CDR3 nucleotides read TGCGCCAGCAGCTACCCAGGGACCCTGAACACCGGGGAGCTGTTTTTT. Translation gives CASSYPGTLNTGELFF.

This clonotype was seen a few times. CDR3 region: CASSAGTGGVVETQYF. For the CDR3, the DNA is TGCGCCAGCAGCGCCGGGACAGGGGGCGTGGTAGAGACCCAGTACTTC. The rearrangement links TRBV5-1 to TRBJ2-5; 12 nucleotides line up with TRBD1. Germline V CDR1 and CDR2: SGHRS, YFSETQ. After removal of 4 bases from V and 4 bases from J, the junction contained 8 bases not matched to a gene. This CDR3 contains 16 residues.

The chain uses TRBV6-5 and TRBJ2-7, with D unresolved. The CDR3 totals 14 residues. Germline CDR1 and CDR2: MNHEY and SVGAGI. The ends were cut back, 4 bases at V and 1 base at J, with 11 bases in the middle. The CDR3 nucleotides read TGTGCCAGCAGTTCGATTGGCACATCCTACGAGCAGTACTTC. Protein product: CASSSIGTSYEQYF.

This clonotype was found many times. CDR3 sequence: CASSQGQGAVNQPQHF. The DNA for the CDR3 is TGTGCCAGCAGCCAGGGACAGGGGGCGGTCAATCAGCCCCAGCATTTT. The V call is TRBV7-6, the J call TRBJ1-5; TRBD1 matches at 12 bases. The germline V gene has CDR1 SGHVS and CDR2 FNYEAQ. This CDR3 has 16 residues. Trimming took 5 bases from V and 3 from J; bases not matched to a gene: 5.

The J gene is TRBJ2-2, the V gene TRBV24-1; a possible D gene is TRBD2 (5 bases). The CDR3 runs to 16 residues. CDR1 is KGHDR and CDR2 is SFDVKD in the germline V gene. Trimming removed 9 bases from V and 7 bases from J, with 23 bases in between. CDR3 in DNA: TGTGCCACCGATCGACCCTGGGGAGTGAGGAGCGGGGAGCTGTTTTTT. Translation gives CATDRPWGVRSGELFF.

This clonotype has only a few counts. With a much larger clone just one base away, this may be a read error. This rearrangement joins TRBV19 to TRBJ1-1, with D possibly being TRBD1 (6 bases). The CDR3 runs to 16 residues. Germline V CDR1 and CDR2: LNHDA, SQIVND (reference sequence). The ends were cut back, 4 bases at V and 1 base at J, with 16 bases in the middle. CDR3 in amino acids: CASSKRGGTSNTEAFF. The CDR3 bases are TGTGCCAGTAGTAAAAGGGGAGGGACATCGAACACTGAAGCTTTCTTT.

This clonotype was found many times. The V and J genes are TRBV6-1 and TRBJ1-2; 8 bases map to TRBD1. Germline V gene data show CDR1 as MNHNS and CDR2 as SASEGT. The ends lost 10 bases at V and 5 bases at J; junction bases unmatched: 6. The CDR3 extends over 12 amino acids. Here the CDR3 reads CATRDRPYGYTF. The CDR3 DNA reads as TGTGCCACCCGGGACAGGCCTTATGGCTACACCTTC.

There are a few counts of this clonotype. The genes are TRBV7-8 and TRBJ1-1; the D gene is possibly TRBD1 (5 bases). This CDR3 contains 13 residues. Germline CDR1 is SGHVS and CDR2 is FQNEAQ. Trimming pared 5 bases from V and 5 bases from J, leaving 12 bases between. CDR3 coding DNA: TGTGCCAGCAGCCGACGGGGGAGGACTGAAGCTTTCTTT. Translation: CASSRRGRTEAFF.

This clonotype was recorded at least ten times. This chain joins TRBV20-1 and TRBJ2-3; TRBD2 might be the D (6 bases). The CDR3 contains 12 residues. The germline gives CDR1 DFQATT, CDR2 SNEGSKA (reference sequence). V was cut by 6 bases and J by 10 bases, with 17 bases left in between. CDR3 loop: CSAPGPGGAQYF. For the CDR3, the DNA is TGCAGTGCGCCAGGGCCCGGCGGGGCGCAGTATTTT.

This chain links TRBV6-5 with TRBJ1-6; tentative D call: TRBD1 (5 bases). The CDR3 sequence is 15 residues long. Germline CDR1 reads MNHEY; CDR2 reads SVGAGI. Trimming shortened V by 2 bases and J by 7 bases, and 12 bases separated the two germline ends. The DNA of the CDR3 is TGTGCCAGCAGTTACATAGGGGCGAGGAATTCACCCCTCCACTTT. Encoded protein: CASSYIGARNSPLHF.

Many counts were recorded for this clonotype. The CDR3 nucleotides are TGCAGTGCTAGACGGCAGTCAAAAGAGACCCAGTACTTC. Translated: CSARRQSKETQYF. The chain couples TRBV20-1 to TRBJ2-5; D is undetermined. The length of the CDR3 is 13 residues. Trimming took 2 bases from V and 3 from J, leaving 10 bases between them. Germline V gene sequence: CDR1 DFQATT, CDR2 SNEGSKA (reference sequence).

This chain uses TRBV12-3 or TRBV12-4 with TRBJ1-6, with a possible D match to TRBD1 (5 bases). V was shortened by 4 bases and J by 7 bases, with 8 bases between the two germline ends. The CDR3 extends over 13 amino acids. The CDR3 protein is CASSYRQNSPLHF. For the CDR3, the DNA is TGTGCCAGCAGTTACCGACAGAATTCACCCCTCCACTTT.

The chain couples TRBV6-1 to TRBJ2-2; D unclear. V lost 6 bases and J 6 bases, leaving 20 bases between the germline ends. Germline values: CDR1 MNHNS, CDR2 SASEGT. The CDR3 has 16 amino acids. The CDR3 nucleotides are TGTGCCAGCAGCGCCAGGCCTCGGAGTCTAGCCGGGGAGCTGTTTTTT. This gives the protein CASSARPRSLAGELFF.

The chain employs TRBV24-1 and TRBJ1-5, with unresolved D. Between the trimmed V and J ends, which lost 2 bases and 0 bases, there was a span of 7 bases. The CDR3 consists of 15 residues. From germline, CDR1 is KGHDR and CDR2 SFDVKD. The CDR3: CATSDSGHSNQPQHF. Here the CDR3 DNA reads TGTGCCACCAGTGATTCTGGGCATAGCAATCAGCCCCAGCATTTT.

This clonotype came up a few times. This may arise from a read error, as a much more abundant clone is one base away. DNA of the CDR3: TGTGCCAGCAGCCGCCCTTGGGACTCTAACACTGAAGCTCTCTTT. Encoded protein: CASSRPWDSNTEALF. The rearrangement uses TRBV12-3 or TRBV12-4 and TRBJ1-1; maybe TRBD1 (5 bases). This CDR3 contains 15 residues.

This clonotype was seen many times. CDR3 in DNA: TGTGCCAGCAGCCAGCGGTACGAGCAGTACTTC. Protein sequence: CASSQRYEQYF. The chain uses TRBV14 and TRBJ2-7; no firm D call. The CDR3 runs to 11 residues. Trimming took 3 bases from V and 4 from J, leaving 4 bases between them. Germline V gene lookup returns CDR1 SGHDN and CDR2 FVKESK.

J is TRBJ1-1 and V is TRBV6-1, with D unresolved. Germline assignment: CDR1 MNHNS and CDR2 SASEGT. Trimming left V 6 bases short and J 4 bases short, with 15 bases between. The CDR3 is 14 residues long. This CDR3 reads CASRPRTPGTEAFF. The CDR3 region has the DNA TGTGCCAGCAGGCCCAGGACCCCAGGCACTGAAGCTTTCTTT.

This clonotype has a count of ten or more. This chain connects TRBV7-2 to TRBJ2-7; tentatively, D is TRBD2 (5 bases). The germline V gene encodes CDR1 SGHTA and CDR2 FQGNSA. The CDR3 extends over 15 amino acids. Trimming took off 5 bases at V and 2 bases at J, with 16 bases between the two ends. CDR3 coding DNA: TGTGCCAGCAGCCCGAGCGGCCACAGACCCTACGAGCAGTACTTC. Translation: CASSPSGHRPYEQYF.

This clonotype occurred many times. CDR3 sequence (DNA): TGCAGCGTTGAAGACGGGGAGACCTACGAGCAGTACTTC. It yields the protein CSVEDGETYEQYF. The chain combines TRBV29-1 with TRBJ2-7; TRBD2 is a possible D gene (5 bases). The CDR3 is 13 amino acids. V was trimmed by 0 bases and J by 2 bases, leaving 8 bases between them. Germline CDR1 reads SQVTM; CDR2 reads ANQGSEA.

The table lists this clonotype with many counts. The chain has TRBV7-3 and TRBJ2-5; TRBD2 matches 7 bases. Germline loops: CDR1 SGHTA, CDR2 FQGTGA. The ends lost 1 base at V and 4 bases at J; junction bases unmatched: 3. This CDR3 has 14 residues. CDR3 bases: TGTGCCAGCAGCTTAAGGGGGGGGTCAGAGACCCAGTACTTC. This codes for CASSLRGGSETQYF.